The present entry profiles one T cell receptor beta chain with its context. The antigen is not known. Treatment of the sample: oral pan-JAK inhibitor, 5-10 mg twice daily. This CDR3 contains 15 residues. CDR1 MGHDK and CDR2 SYGVNS come from the germline V gene. Losses at the gene ends were 3 bases for V and 7 bases for J; bases not matched to a gene: 5. The sample comes from a study of CD8+ T cells in alopecia areata. Study context: Treated patients were given 5 to 10 mg oral tofacitinib twice daily. Findings and caveats of the study: Clonality in the scalp and expanded CD8+ clones ranked among the top 100 were significantly decreased by tofacitinib. Normal skin's resident alphabeta T cells are also sequenced in scalp samples. Clonality exceeded that of normal scalp in lesional scalp, most notably in alopecia totalis/universalis.

Following extraction, RNA underwent reverse transcription to cDNA, which served as the sequencing template. Measured with immunoSEQ multiplex PCR; TCRdb has only the in-frame clones, and not every one. The table includes under 250,000 clones, around 57% detected once. The specimen comprised CD4+ T cells sorted from blood, sampled at week 4, from a patient treated with tofacitinib. The chain is built from TRBV25-1 and TRBJ2-1; 11 nucleotides line up with TRBD2. The receptor was derived from a human donor with alopecia areata. CDR3 coding DNA: TGTGCCAGCAGTGAGCGTCGGACTAGCGGGAATGAGCAGTTCTTC. This codes for CASSERRTSGNEQFF.